The next 19 T cell receptor beta chains were all read from a single sample in a study of PD-L1 blockade in urothelial cancer. Only in-frame clones appear in the TCRdb table, and some are missing; sequencing was by immunoSEQ multiplex PCR. The table lists approximately 50,000 clones, about 85% of them singletons. The sequenced sample was PBMCs, obtained around atezolizumab (anti-PD-L1) treatment. These receptor sequences come from a man between 60 and 75 years old with urothelial cancer.

CDR3 in amino acids: CASSPARAPLNYGYTF. CDR3 DNA sequence: TGTGCCAGCTCACCGGCCAGGGCCCCCCTTAACTATGGCTACACCTTC. V gene TRBV18 combines with J gene TRBJ1-2, with a possible D match to TRBD1 (5 bases). The CDR3 is 16 amino acids. Germline loops: CDR1 KGHSH, CDR2 LQKENI. V was pared by 3 bases and J by 1 base, with 15 bases between.

The chain carries TRBV5-1 and TRBJ1-2; D is unclear. Per germline, CDR1 SGHRS and CDR2 YFSETQ. Trimming took off 3 bases at V and 6 bases at J, with 9 bases between the two ends. This CDR3 comprises 12 residues. This CDR3 is CASSSTVDGYTF. For the CDR3, the DNA is TGCGCCAGCAGCTCCACAGTCGATGGCTACACCTTC.

The J gene is TRBJ1-2, the V gene TRBV15; D is unresolved. CDR1 and CDR2 (germline): LNHNV, YYDKDF (reference sequence). This CDR3 comprises 14 residues. Trimming stripped 0 bases from V and 5 bases from J, with 10 bases between. Here the CDR3 reads CATSRDPKLYGYTF. The CDR3 DNA follows: TGTGCCACCAGCAGAGATCCCAAACTTTATGGCTACACCTTC.

The genes are TRBV20-1 and TRBJ2-7, with D maybe TRBD2 (5 bases). The CDR3 loop spans 11 amino acids. The germline V gene encodes CDR1 DFQATT and CDR2 SNEGSKA (reference sequence). Trimming left V 3 bases short and J 4 bases short, with 7 bases between. The CDR3 spells CSASRGYEQYF. In nucleotides, the CDR3 is TGCAGTGCTAGTCGGGGTTACGAGCAGTACTTC.

V gene TRBV7-9 combines with J gene TRBJ2-3; unclear D gene. The CDR3 runs to 15 residues. V lost 5 bases and J 0 bases, leaving 12 bases between the germline ends. Per the germline V gene, CDR1 is SEHNR and CDR2 is FQNEAQ (reference sequence). Here the CDR3 DNA reads TGTGCCAGCAGCCGCCCCCGAACTAGCACAGATACGCAGTATTTT. Encoded protein: CASSRPRTSTDTQYF.

The chain is built from TRBV4-1 and TRBJ2-7; TRBD1 agrees at 9 bases. CDR1 and CDR2 from the germline V gene are MGHRA and YSYEKL. This CDR3 has 16 residues. The ends lost 6 bases at V and 3 bases at J; junction bases unmatched: 12. The CDR3 coding sequence is TGCGCCAGCAGGCAAAAAGGGACAGGGCGAAACTACGAGCAGTACTTC. Protein sequence: CASRQKGTGRNYEQYF.

The CDR3 here is CASSLGGGVGQGVLNEQFF. The DNA for the CDR3 is TGTGCCAGCAGCCTGGGAGGAGGGGTGGGACAGGGGGTTTTAAATGAGCAGTTCTTC. The chain carries TRBV5-4 and TRBJ2-1, with 11 nucleotides matching TRBD1. The V gene end was trimmed by 4 bases and the J gene end by 7 bases; junction bases not matched to a gene: 19. Germline V gene sequence: CDR1 SGHNT, CDR2 YYREEE (reference sequence). The CDR3 is made up of 19 amino acids.

V and J are TRBV6-4 and TRBJ1-1; TRBD1 aligns across 9 bases. The CDR3 length is 14 residues. The V gene's germline CDR1 is MRHNA and CDR2 SNTAGT. After removal of 0 bases from V and 4 bases from J, the junction contained 0 bases not matched to a gene. CDR3 residues: CASSDSDRGTEAFF. Written as DNA, the CDR3 is TGTGCCAGCAGTGACTCGGACAGGGGCACTGAAGCTTTCTTT.

This chain joins TRBV7-2 and TRBJ1-4; no clear D. Germline V lookup: CDR1 SGHTA, CDR2 FQGNSA. The CDR3 runs 16 residues. The V gene lost 4 bases and the J gene lost 8 bases, with 20 bases spanning the gap. Here the CDR3 DNA reads TGTGCCAGCAGCTCTGACTGGGAAGCGGTTGGGGAAAAACTGTTTTTT. Protein: CASSSDWEAVGEKLFF.

V and J are TRBV7-9 and TRBJ1-1; D call uncertain. The germline V gene has CDR1 SEHNR and CDR2 FQNEAQ (reference sequence). The CDR3 extends over 15 amino acids. The V end lost 1 base, the J end lost 0 bases, and 9 bases lay between the germline ends. This chain's CDR3 is CASSLGAAMNTEAFF. CDR3 DNA sequence: TGTGCCAGCAGCTTAGGGGCAGCTATGAACACTGAAGCTTTCTTT.

J is TRBJ1-2 and V is TRBV7-9; possibly TRBD1 for D (6 bases). This CDR3 region has 14 residues. V was shortened by 5 bases and J by 6 bases, with 16 bases between the two germline ends. Germline CDR1 reads SEHNR; CDR2 reads FQNEAQ (reference sequence). The CDR3 DNA reads TGTGCCAGCAGCCCCCAGTGGGGGGGCGATGGCTACACCTTC. Protein sequence: CASSPQWGGDGYTF.

This clone was recorded only once. The chain carries TRBV19 and TRBJ1-3; 7 bases are shared with TRBD1. CDR1 LNHDA and CDR2 SQIVND come from the germline V gene (reference sequence). V lost 6 bases, J lost 0 bases, and 2 bases stayed unmatched. This CDR3 has 14 residues. CDR3 loop: CASRRDSSGNTIYF. CDR3 in DNA: TGTGCCAGTAGACGGGACAGCTCTGGAAACACCATATATTTT.

This clone was seen just once. The chain links TRBV6-6 to TRBJ1-1; D remains unclear. The germline CDR1 and CDR2 sequences are MNHNY and SVGAGI (reference sequence). With 0 bases removed from V and 3 bases from J, the gap between germline ends came to 11 bases. This CDR3 has 15 residues. The CDR3: CASSYSTGIYTEAFF. In DNA, the CDR3 is TGTGCCAGCAGTTACTCTACCGGGATCTACACTGAAGCTTTCTTT.

V gene TRBV4-1 combines with J gene TRBJ2-3, with 9 bases matching TRBD2. The CDR3 has 17 residues. V gave up 3 bases and J gave up 1 base; unmatched junction bases: 8. CDR1 is MGHRA and CDR2 is YSYEKL in the germline V gene. This CDR3 is CASSHLLSGGRTDTQYF. The CDR3 DNA reads as TGCGCCAGCAGCCACCTCCTTAGCGGGGGCCGCACAGATACGCAGTATTTT.

This clone was counted once. The rearrangement joins TRBV6-6 to TRBJ1-2, with TRBD1 identical over 7 bases. This CDR3 is built from 16 residues. Trimming took 0 bases from V and 2 from J; bases not matched to a gene: 6. From germline, CDR1 is MNHNY and CDR2 SVGAGI (reference sequence). The CDR3 is CASSYSNRGTNYGYTF. DNA for the CDR3: TGTGCCAGCAGTTACTCAAACAGGGGAACGAACTATGGCTACACCTTC.

The chain links TRBV7-2 to TRBJ2-7; 7 bases are a match to TRBD2. This CDR3 region has 16 residues. The J segment lost 1 base and the V segment lost 2 bases, leaving 8 bases of the junction unmatched. Germline lookup yields CDR1 SGHTA and CDR2 FQGNSA. CDR3 protein: CASSLNPGGGSYEQYF. The DNA for the CDR3 is TGTGCCAGCAGCTTAAACCCCGGCGGGGGATCCTACGAGCAGTACTTC.

The chain combines TRBV19 with TRBJ2-7, with D tentatively TRBD1 (6 bases). Germline CDR1 LNHDA, CDR2 SQIVND (reference sequence). This CDR3 region has 14 residues. V dropped 3 bases and J dropped 4 bases, with 13 bases sitting between them. As DNA, the CDR3 is TGTGCCAGTAGTATCGGGACAAGGGGGTACGAGCAGTACTTC. Protein sequence: CASSIGTRGYEQYF.

This clone appeared once. V gene TRBV15 combines with J gene TRBJ1-2; no firm D call. V was pared by 8 bases and J by 3 bases, with 16 bases between. CDR1 and CDR2 (germline): LNHNV, YYDKDF (reference sequence). This CDR3 is built from 14 residues. The CDR3 DNA reads TGTGCCACCTCCCGCCGGGGAATCTACTATGGCTACACCTTC. It translates to CATSRRGIYYGYTF.

The gene calls are TRBV12-1 and TRBJ2-6; no check of the table's D call, TRBD1, against the DNA was made. TRBV12-1 is assigned pseudogene status. The CDR3 totals 17 residues. CDR3 DNA sequence: TGTGCCAGCAGCATAGTTTTAGGACAAAGTCGGGCCAACGTCCTGACTTTC. This codes for CASSIVLGQSRANVLTF.